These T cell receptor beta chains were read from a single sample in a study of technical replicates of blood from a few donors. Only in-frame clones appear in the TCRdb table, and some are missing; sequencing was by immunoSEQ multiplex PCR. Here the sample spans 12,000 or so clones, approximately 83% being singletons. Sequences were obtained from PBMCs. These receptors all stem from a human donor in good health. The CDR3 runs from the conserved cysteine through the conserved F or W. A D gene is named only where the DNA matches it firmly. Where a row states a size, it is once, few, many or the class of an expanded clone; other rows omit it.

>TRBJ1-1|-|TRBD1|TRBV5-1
TGCGCCAGCAGCTTCACCGGACAGGGAGACACTGAAGCTTTCTTT
CASSFTGQGDTEAFF
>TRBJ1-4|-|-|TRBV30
TGTGCCTGGAGGAACAGGGCGGCTCTACCGGAAGGTGTAAAACTGTTTTTT
CAWRNRAALPEGVKLFF
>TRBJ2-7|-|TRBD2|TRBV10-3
TGTGCCATCAGTGACTCCGGGACTAGATCCTCCGAGCAGTACTTC
CAISDSGTRSSEQYF
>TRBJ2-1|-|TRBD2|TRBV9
TGTGCCAGCAGCGAGGGGACAACCTTCCGACTAGCGGGAGAGCAGTTCTTC
CASSEGTTFRLAGEQFF
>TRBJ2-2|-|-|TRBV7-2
TGTGCCAGCAGCTTAGGAGGCAGGGACACCGGGGAGCTGTTTTTT
CASSLGGRDTGELFF
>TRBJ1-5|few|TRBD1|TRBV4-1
TGCGCCAGCAGCCTGGGACAGGCGTCTCAGCCCCAGCATTTT
CASSLGQASQPQHF
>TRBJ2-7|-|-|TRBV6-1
TGTGCCAGCAGTGAAGGGCAGGAAGGCCCTTACGAGCAGTACTTC
CASSEGQEGPYEQYF
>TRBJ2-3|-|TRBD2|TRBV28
TGTGCCAGCAGTTTATTCGTAGCGGGAGTAACAGATACGCAGTATTTT
CASSLFVAGVTDTQYF
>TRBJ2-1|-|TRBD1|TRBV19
TGTGCCAGTAGCCCAATGAGGGACAGTCCTACTGAGCAGTTCTTC
CASSPMRDSPTEQFF
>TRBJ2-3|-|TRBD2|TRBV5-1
TGCGCCAGCAGCGAGGGACTAGCGGGATACACAGATACGCAGTATTTT
CASSEGLAGYTDTQYF
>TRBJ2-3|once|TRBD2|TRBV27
TGTGCCAGCAAGGCTAGCGGGAATGGGCCAGATACGCAGTATTTT
CASKASGNGPDTQYF
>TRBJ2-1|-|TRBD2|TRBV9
TGTGCCAGCAGCGACCCTACTAGCGATGATGAGCAGTTCTTC
CASSDPTSDDEQFF
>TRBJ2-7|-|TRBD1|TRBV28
TGTGCCAGCAGTCCAAGCCTCCCCTCGACAGGGTGGGCCTTC
CASSPSLPSTGWAF
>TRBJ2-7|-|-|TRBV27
TGTGCCAGCAGTTTTTATGGGGGGTCCTACGAGCAGTACTTC
CASSFYGGSYEQYF
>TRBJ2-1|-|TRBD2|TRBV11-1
TGTGCCAGCAGCTCAGCGGGGACTAGATCCAATGAGCAGTTCTTC
CASSSAGTRSNEQFF
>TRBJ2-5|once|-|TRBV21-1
TGTGCCAGCAGCCCAGTGGGACTAGGGGAGACCCAGTACTTC
CASSPVGLGETQYF
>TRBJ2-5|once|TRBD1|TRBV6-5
TGTGCCAGCAGCGCAAGGGGGCTGGAGACCCAGTACTTC
CASSARGLETQYF
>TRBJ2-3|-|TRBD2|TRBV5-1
TGCGCCAGCAGCAAGCGGGAGTTCGGTAAAGATACGCAGTATTTT
CASSKREFGKDTQYF
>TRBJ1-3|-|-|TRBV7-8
TGTGCCAGCAGCTCACAGCCTGGGGCGACTGGAAACACCATATATTTT
CASSSQPGATGNTIYF
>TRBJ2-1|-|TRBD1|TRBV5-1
TGCGCCAGCAGCTTGTTTGGACAGGGCAACAATGAGCAGTTCTTC
CASSLFGQGNNEQFF
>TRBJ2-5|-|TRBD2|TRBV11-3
TGTGCCAGCAGCTTAGGGGCCTCTAGCGGGAGACAAGAGACCCAGTACTTC
CASSLGASSGRQETQYF
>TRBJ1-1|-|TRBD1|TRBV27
TGTGCCAGCAGTCACCGGACAGGAGTCGAAGCTTTCTTT
CASSHRTGVEAFF
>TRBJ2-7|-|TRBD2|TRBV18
TGTGCCAGCTCAGCCGGGACTAGGGAAGGCGAGCAGTACTTC
CASSAGTREGEQYF
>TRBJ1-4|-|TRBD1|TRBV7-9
TGTGCCAGCAGCCTAAACTACGGACAGGGATCAACTAATGAAAAACTGTTTTTT
CASSLNYGQGSTNEKLFF
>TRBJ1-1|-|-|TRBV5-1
TGCGCCAGCAGCTTTTTTGGGGGCAAGAACACTGAAGCTTTCTTT
CASSFFGGKNTEAFF
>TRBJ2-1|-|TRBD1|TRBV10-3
TGTGCCATCCGCGGGGTGGGACAGGGTTACAATGAGCAGTTCTTC
CAIRGVGQGYNEQFF
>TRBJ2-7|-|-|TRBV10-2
TGCGCCAGCAGAAGACAGTCCTACGAGCAGTACTTC
CASRRQSYEQYF
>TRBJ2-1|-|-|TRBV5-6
TGTGCCAGCGCCCGGGGAACCCCTTACAATGAGCAGTTCTTC
CASARGTPYNEQFF
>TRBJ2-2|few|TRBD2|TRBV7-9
TGTGCCAGCAGCCCTACTAGCGGAGATACCGGGGAGCTGTTTTTT
CASSPTSGDTGELFF
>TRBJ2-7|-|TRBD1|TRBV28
TGTGCCAGCAGTTCGACAGGGGAAACCCTCTACGAGCAGTACTTC
CASSSTGETLYEQYF
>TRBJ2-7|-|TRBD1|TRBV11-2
TGTGCCAGCAGCTTATCCCTAATAACAGGGGGCGACGAGCAGTACTTC
CASSLSLITGGDEQYF